These T cell receptor beta chains were read from a single sample in a study of human T cells and chemical hapten exposure. TCRdb used MiXCR to reprocess the RACE reads, holding one entry per CDR3 protein. The repertoire includes some 40,000 distinct CDR3 sequences, approximately 4% of them detected once, and roughly 5.9% sits in the top ten. The sample taken for sequencing was whole blood. The receptors here all came from a human donor in good health. Some clones in this sample may be carry-over from other donors' samples. CDR3s include the opening cysteine and the closing phenylalanine or tryptophan. A D gene is named only where the DNA matches it firmly. Rows give clone size only sometimes, using once, few, many, or a class for an expanded clone.

d_gene | j_gene | v_gene | abundance | CDR3nt | CDR3aa
- | TRBJ2-3 | TRBV28 | many | TGTGCCAGCAGTTTGGGACGGGAGTTTCGTACAGATACGCAGTATTTT | CASSLGREFRTDTQYF
- | TRBJ1-5 | TRBV7-9 | many | TGTGCCAGCAGCCCCACAGGGAGGTATCAGCCCCAGCATTTT | CASSPTGRYQPQHF
- | TRBJ2-5 | TRBV14 | - | TGTGCCAGCAGCCGGGACCGGCGGGAGACCCAGTACTTC | CASSRDRRETQYF
- | TRBJ2-7 | TRBV7-3 | many | TGTGCCAGCAGCTTAATACTAGCCCCCTACGAGCAGTACTTC | CASSLILAPYEQYF
- | TRBJ2-7 | TRBV7-2 | - | TGTGCCAGCAGCTTAATGTCTGCAGGCCGGGAGCAGTACTTC | CASSLMSAGREQYF
- | TRBJ2-7 | TRBV5-1 | many | TGCGCCAGCAGCTTGCTTCCCGGGACCACCTCCTACGAGCAGTACTTC | CASSLLPGTTSYEQYF
- | TRBJ2-3 | TRBV5-4 | many | TGTGCCAGCAGCTTGTTCGGACCTCGAAGGCAGTATTTT | CASSLFGPRRQYF
TRBD1 | TRBJ2-7 | TRBV2 | - | TGTGCCACCGGGACAGCAGTTAGCAACGAGCAGTACTTC | CATGTAVSNEQYF
- | TRBJ2-7 | TRBV28 | many | TGTGCCAGCAGTATTAACGACAGGCTCTACGAGCAGTACTTC | CASSINDRLYEQYF
- | TRBJ1-5 | TRBV18 | - | TGTGCCAGCTCTCAGGATACAGGGTTGAATCAGCCCCAGCATTTT | CASSQDTGLNQPQHF
TRBD1 | TRBJ1-6 | TRBV10-2 | few | TGCGCCAGCAACAGGGGGGAATGGAATTCACCCCTCCACTTT | CASNRGEWNSPLHF
- | TRBJ2-2 | TRBV10-3 | few | TGTGCCATCAGGGGAACTTATACCGGGGAGCTGTTTTTT | CAIRGTYTGELFF
- | TRBJ2-1 | TRBV3-1 | few | TGTGCCAGCAGCTCCGCCCGGGACTCTTTGGAGCAGTTCTTC | CASSSARDSLEQFF
- | TRBJ2-1 | TRBV5-4 | many | TGTGCCAGCAGCTTTGTTCCACTTTCCTACAATGAGCAGTTCTTC | CASSFVPLSYNEQFF
TRBD2 | TRBJ2-5 | TRBV29-1 | many | TGCAGCGTTGAAGATTCGGGGGGAGGGGTAGCCCAGTACTTC | CSVEDSGGGVAQYF
- | TRBJ2-7 | TRBV28 | many | TGTGCCAGCAGCACCCGACAGGAGGACTACGAGCAGTACTTC | CASSTRQEDYEQYF
TRBD1 | TRBJ2-1 | TRBV28 | many | TGTGCCAGCGGAGGACAGGGGGCCGGGGAAAATGAGCAGTTCTTC | CASGGQGAGENEQFF
TRBD2 | TRBJ2-2 | TRBV5-1 | many | TGCGCCAGCAGCTTGGAACTAGCGGGATGGACCGGGGAGCTGTTTTTT | CASSLELAGWTGELFF
- | TRBJ1-1 | TRBV27 | - | TGTGCCAGCAGTTTTACGGGGTACTTCGACACTGAAGCTTTCTTT | CASSFTGYFDTEAFF
TRBD1 | TRBJ1-1 | TRBV20-1 | many | TGCAGTGCTACCTCGTTAGACAGGGGCCTCAACACTGAAGCTTTCTTT | CSATSLDRGLNTEAFF
- | TRBJ1-5 | TRBV28 | few | TGTGCCAGCAGTTTGGGCGGAATTTATAGCAATCAGCCCCAGCATTTT | CASSLGGIYSNQPQHF
- | TRBJ2-7 | TRBV5-1 | few | TGCGCCAGCAGCTTGGACGAAAGCTCCTACGAGCAGTACTTC | CASSLDESSYEQYF
TRBD1 | TRBJ2-3 | TRBV7-9 | many | TGTGCCAGCAGCACCGGACAGGGAGTGCCCACAGATACGCAGTATTTT | CASSTGQGVPTDTQYF
- | TRBJ2-6 | TRBV28 | many | TGTGCCAGCAGTTTAGGCATCCGTTCCTCTGGGGCCAACGTCCTGACTTTC | CASSLGIRSSGANVLTF
TRBD2 | TRBJ2-3 | TRBV27 | many | TGTGCCAGCAGTTCCAGCGGGAGACCCACAGATACGCAGTATTTT | CASSSSGRPTDTQYF
- | TRBJ2-1 | TRBV12-3/TRBV12-4 | many | TGTGCCAGCAGTTTAGCGAAGTGGTCCTACAATGAGCAGTTCTTC | CASSLAKWSYNEQFF
- | TRBJ1-5 | TRBV12-3/TRBV12-4 | - | TGTGCCAGCAGTTACACACCCGATCAGCCCCAGCATTTT | CASSYTPDQPQHF
- | TRBJ1-4 | TRBV5-1 | many | TGCGCCAGCAGCCTGGACAGCGAAAAACTGTTTTTT | CASSLDSEKLFF
- | TRBJ1-2 | TRBV7-2 | few | TGTGCCAGCAGCCCTCACCTGGGACGGAATGGCTACACCTTC | CASSPHLGRNGYTF
- | TRBJ2-1 | TRBV7-2 | many | TGTGCCAGCAGCTTTGAGCGAAAACGCTACAATGAGCAGTTCTTC | CASSFERKRYNEQFF
TRBD2 | TRBJ2-7 | TRBV28 | many | TGTGCCACCTGCCCCGGGACTAGCGGGATCATCGTGGGGTACGAGCAGTACTTC | CATCPGTSGIIVGYEQYF
TRBD2 | TRBJ2-5 | TRBV5-6 | many | TGTGCCAGCAGCTGGGAGCCGGGACTAGCGGGGCAAGAGACCCAGTACTTC | CASSWEPGLAGQETQYF
- | TRBJ1-2 | TRBV20-1 | many | TGCAGTGCTAGACCCCTAACAGGTCTGGGTGGTGGCTACACCTTC | CSARPLTGLGGGYTF
- | TRBJ2-1 | TRBV10-2 | many | TGCGCCAGCAGTGAGTCGAGGGGGACTAATTACAATGAGCAGTTCTTC | CASSESRGTNYNEQFF
TRBD2 | TRBJ2-1 | TRBV29-1 | many | TGCAGCGTTGAAGATATCGGGACTAGCGGAGGGTGGGATGAGCAGTTCTTC | CSVEDIGTSGGWDEQFF